This T cell receptor (beta chain) is from a study of response to subunit inactivated influenza vaccine. The CDR3 is 16 residues long. V was pared by 4 bases and J by 4 bases, with 17 bases between. The germline CDR1 and CDR2 sequences are LGHDT and YNNKEL (reference sequence). TCRdb re-called the RT-PCR reads through MiXCR, storing one row per CDR3 protein. The table has approximately 530,000 distinct CDR3 sequences, roughly 13% seen once; the top ten hold roughly 14%. Specimen: PBMCs from blood, collected roughly 47 days after vaccination. V and J are TRBV3-1 and TRBJ1-5; no clear D. This TCR was sampled from a man between 50 and 59 years old who received an inactivated influenza vaccine. CDR3 nucleotide sequence: TGTGCCAGCAGCCCCGCCGGATTAGGAGTTAATCAGCCCCAGCATTTT. Translating it yields CASSPAGLGVNQPQHF.